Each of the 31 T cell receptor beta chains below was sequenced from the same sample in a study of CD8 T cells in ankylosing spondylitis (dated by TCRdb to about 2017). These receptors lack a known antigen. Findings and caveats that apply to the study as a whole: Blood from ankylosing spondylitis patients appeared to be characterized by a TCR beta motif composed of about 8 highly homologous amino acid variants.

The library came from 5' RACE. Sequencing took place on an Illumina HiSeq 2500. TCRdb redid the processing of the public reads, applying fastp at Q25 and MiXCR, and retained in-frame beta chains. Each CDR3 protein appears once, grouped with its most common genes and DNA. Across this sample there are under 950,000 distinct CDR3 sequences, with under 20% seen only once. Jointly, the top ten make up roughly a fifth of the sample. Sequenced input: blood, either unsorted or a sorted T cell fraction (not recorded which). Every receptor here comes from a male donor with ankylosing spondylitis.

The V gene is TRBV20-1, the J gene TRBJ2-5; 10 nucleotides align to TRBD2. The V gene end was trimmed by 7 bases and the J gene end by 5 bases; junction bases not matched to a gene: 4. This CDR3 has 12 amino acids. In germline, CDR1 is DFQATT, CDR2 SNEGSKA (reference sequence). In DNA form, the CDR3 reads TGCAGTGGAAAGCGGGAGGGGGAGACCCAGTACTTC. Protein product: CSGKREGETQYF.

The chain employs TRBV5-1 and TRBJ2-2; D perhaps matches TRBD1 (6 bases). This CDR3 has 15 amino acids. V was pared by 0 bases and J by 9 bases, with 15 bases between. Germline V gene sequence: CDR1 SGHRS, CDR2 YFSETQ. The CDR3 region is CASSLGTEWNRELFF. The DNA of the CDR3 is TGCGCCAGCAGCTTGGGGACAGAATGGAACCGGGAGCTGTTTTTT.

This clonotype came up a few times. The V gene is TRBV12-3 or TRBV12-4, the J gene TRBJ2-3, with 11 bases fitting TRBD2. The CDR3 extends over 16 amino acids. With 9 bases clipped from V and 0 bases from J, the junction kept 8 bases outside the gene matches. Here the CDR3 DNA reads TGTGCCAGTGATATGGGACTAGCGGAAAGCACAGATACGCAGTATTTT. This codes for CASDMGLAESTDTQYF.

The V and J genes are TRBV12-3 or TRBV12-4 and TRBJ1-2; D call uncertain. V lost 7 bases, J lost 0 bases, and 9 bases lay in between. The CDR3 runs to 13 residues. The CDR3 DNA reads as TGTGCCAGCACTACTACCACTAACTATGGCTACACCTTC. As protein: CASTTTTNYGYTF.

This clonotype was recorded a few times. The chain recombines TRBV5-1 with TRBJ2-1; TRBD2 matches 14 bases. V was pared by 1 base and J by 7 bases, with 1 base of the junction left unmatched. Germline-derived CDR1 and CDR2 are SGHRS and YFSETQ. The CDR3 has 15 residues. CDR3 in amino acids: CASSLWTSGGNEQFF. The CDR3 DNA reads TGCGCCAGCAGCTTGTGGACTAGCGGGGGGAATGAGCAGTTCTTC.

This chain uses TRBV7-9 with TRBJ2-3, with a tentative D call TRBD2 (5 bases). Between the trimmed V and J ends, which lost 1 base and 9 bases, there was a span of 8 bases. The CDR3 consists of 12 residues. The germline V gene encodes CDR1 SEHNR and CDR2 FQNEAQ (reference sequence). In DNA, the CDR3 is TGTGCCAGCAGCTTAGGGGAGAGCACGCAGTATTTT. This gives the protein CASSLGESTQYF. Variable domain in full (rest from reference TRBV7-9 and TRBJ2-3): DTGVSQNPRHKITKRGQNVTFRCDPISEHNRLYWYRQTLGQGPEFLTYFQNEAQLEKSRLLSDRFSAERPKGSFSTLEIQRTEQGDSAMYLCASSLGESTQYFGPGTRLTVL.

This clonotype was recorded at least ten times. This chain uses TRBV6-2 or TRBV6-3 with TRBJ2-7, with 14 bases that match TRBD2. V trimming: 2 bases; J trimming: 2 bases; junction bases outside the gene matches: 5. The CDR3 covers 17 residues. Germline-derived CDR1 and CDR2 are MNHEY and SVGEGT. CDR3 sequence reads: CASSYLGTSGSTYEQYF. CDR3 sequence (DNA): TGTGCCAGCAGTTACCTCGGGACTAGCGGGAGCACCTACGAGCAGTACTTC.

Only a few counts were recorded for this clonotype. In nucleotides, the CDR3 is TGTGCCAGCAGCTTTGGGCCATCCACCGGGGAGCTGTTTTTT. Its translation is CASSFGPSTGELFF. The J gene is TRBJ2-2, the V gene TRBV7-9, with D uncertain. The CDR3 is 14 amino acids. V lost 3 bases and J 4 bases, leaving 9 bases between the germline ends. The germline CDR1 and CDR2 sequences are SEHNR and FQNEAQ (reference sequence).

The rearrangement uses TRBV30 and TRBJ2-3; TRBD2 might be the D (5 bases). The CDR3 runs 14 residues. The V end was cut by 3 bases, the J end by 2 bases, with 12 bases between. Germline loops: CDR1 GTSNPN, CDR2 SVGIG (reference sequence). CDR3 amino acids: CAWRWAGSTDTQYF. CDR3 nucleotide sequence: TGTGCCTGGAGGTGGGCGGGTTCCACAGATACGCAGTATTTT.

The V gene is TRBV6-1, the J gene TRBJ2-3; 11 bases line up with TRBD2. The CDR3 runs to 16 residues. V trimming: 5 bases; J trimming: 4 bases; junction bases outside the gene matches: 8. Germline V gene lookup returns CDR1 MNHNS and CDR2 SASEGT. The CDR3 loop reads CASSRDLAGGSDTQYF. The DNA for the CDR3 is TGTGCCAGCAGTCGAGACCTAGCGGGAGGATCAGATACGCAGTATTTT.

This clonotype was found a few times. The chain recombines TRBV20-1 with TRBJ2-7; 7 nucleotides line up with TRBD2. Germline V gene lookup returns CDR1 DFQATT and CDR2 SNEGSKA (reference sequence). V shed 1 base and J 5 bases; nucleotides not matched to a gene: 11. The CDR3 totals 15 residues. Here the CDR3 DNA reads TGCAGTGCTAGAGTCCCAAGCGGGGCGTCGAACGAGCAGTACTTC. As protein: CSARVPSGASNEQYF.

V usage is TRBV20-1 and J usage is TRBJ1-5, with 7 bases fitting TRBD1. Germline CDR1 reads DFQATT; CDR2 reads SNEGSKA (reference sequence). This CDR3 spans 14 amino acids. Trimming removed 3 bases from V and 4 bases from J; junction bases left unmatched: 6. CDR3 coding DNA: TGCAGTGCTAGGACAGGGCTGGGGAATCAGCCCCAGCATTTT. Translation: CSARTGLGNQPQHF.

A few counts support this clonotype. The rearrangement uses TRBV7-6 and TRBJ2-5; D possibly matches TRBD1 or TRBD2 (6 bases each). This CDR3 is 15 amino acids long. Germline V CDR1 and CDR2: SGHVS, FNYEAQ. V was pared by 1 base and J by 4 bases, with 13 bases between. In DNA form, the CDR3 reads TGTGCCAGCAGCTTAGGCGGTGGGGGGCGAGAGACCCAGTACTTC. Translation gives CASSLGGGGRETQYF.

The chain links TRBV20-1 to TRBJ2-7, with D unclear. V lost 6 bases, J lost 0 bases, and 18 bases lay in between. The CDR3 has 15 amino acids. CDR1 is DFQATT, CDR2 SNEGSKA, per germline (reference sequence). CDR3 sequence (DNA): TGCAGTGCAGCGCCCGTGAGGTTAGCCTCCTACGAGCAGTACTTC. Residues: CSAAPVRLASYEQYF.

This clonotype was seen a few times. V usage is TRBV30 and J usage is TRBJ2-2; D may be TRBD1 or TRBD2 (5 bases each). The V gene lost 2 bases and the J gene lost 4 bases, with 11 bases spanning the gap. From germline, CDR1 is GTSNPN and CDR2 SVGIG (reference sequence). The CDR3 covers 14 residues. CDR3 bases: TGTGCCTGGAGTCAAGGGGCGGGCACCGGGGAGCTGTTTTTT. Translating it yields CAWSQGAGTGELFF.

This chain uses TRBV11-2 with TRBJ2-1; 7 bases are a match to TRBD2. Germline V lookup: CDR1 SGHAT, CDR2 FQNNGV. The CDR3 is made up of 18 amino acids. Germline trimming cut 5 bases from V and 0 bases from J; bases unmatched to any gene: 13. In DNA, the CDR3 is TGTGCCAGCAGCCCGGGGTGGGAGCGGGGTAGCTCCTACAATGAGCAGTTCTTC. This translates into CASSPGWERGSSYNEQFF.

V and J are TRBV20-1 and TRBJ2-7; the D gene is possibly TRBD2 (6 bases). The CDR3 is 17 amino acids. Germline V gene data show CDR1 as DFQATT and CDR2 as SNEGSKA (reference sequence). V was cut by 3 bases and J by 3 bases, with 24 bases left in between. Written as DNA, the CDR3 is TGCAGTGCTAGGGATCTGTACCGGGACGCGGGGTACTACGAGCAGTACTTC. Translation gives CSARDLYRDAGYYEQYF.

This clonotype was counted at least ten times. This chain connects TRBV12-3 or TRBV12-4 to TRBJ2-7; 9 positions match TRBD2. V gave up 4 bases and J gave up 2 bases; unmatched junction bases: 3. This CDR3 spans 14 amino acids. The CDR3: CASSSSGNPYEQYF. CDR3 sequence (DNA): TGTGCCAGCAGTTCTAGCGGGAATCCCTACGAGCAGTACTTC.

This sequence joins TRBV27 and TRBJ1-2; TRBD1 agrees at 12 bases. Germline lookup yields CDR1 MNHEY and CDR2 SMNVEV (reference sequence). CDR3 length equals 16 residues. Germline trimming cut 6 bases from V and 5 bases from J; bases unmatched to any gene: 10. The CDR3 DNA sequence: TGTGCCAGCAGCCGAAAATCGGGACAGGGGGCGTATGGCTACACCTTC. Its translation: CASSRKSGQGAYGYTF.

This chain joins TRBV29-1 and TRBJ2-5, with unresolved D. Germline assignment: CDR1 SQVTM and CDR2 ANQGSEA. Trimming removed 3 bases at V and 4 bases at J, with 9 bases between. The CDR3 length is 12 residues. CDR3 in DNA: TGCAGCGTTGAGAGTGCGCCAGAGACCCAGTACTTC. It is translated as CSVESAPETQYF.

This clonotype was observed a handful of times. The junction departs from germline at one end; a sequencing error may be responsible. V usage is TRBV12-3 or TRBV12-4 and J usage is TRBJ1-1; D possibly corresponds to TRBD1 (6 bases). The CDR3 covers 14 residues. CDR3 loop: CASSFTGSSTEAFF. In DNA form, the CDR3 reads TGTGCCAGCAGTTTCACAGGGTCTTCCACTGAAGCCTTCTTT.

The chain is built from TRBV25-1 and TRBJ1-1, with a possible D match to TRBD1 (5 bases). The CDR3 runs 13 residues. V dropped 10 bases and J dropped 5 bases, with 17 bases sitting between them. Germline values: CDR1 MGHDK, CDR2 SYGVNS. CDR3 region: CATRGRVETEAFF. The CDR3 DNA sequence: TGTGCCACCCGGGGCAGGGTGGAGACTGAAGCTTTCTTT. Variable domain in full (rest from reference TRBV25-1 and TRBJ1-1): EADIYQTPRYLVIGTGKKITLECSQTMGHDKMYWYQQDPGMELHLIHYSYGVNSTEKGDLSSESTVSRIRTEHFPLTLESARPSHTSQYLCATRGRVETEAFFGQGTRLTVV.

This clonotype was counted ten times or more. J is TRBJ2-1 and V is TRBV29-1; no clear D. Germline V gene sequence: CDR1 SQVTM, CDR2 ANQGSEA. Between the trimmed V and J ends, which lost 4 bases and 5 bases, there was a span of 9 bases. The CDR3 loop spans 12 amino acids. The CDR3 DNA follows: TGCAGCGTTGTGCCCGACGACAATGAGCAGTTCTTC. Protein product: CSVVPDDNEQFF.

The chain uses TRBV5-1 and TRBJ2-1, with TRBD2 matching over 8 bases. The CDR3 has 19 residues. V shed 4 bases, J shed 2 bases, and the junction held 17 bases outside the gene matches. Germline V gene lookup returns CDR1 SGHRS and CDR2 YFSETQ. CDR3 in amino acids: CASSTPASRAGGAYNEQFF. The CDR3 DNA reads TGCGCCAGCAGCACCCCGGCCTCACGTGCGGGAGGAGCCTACAATGAGCAGTTCTTC.

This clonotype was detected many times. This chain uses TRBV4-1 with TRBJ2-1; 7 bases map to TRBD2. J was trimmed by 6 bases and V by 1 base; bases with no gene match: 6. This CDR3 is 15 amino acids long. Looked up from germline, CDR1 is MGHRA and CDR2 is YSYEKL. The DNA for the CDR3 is TGCGCCAGCAGCCAAGGGACTAGGACTAGCAATGAGCAGTTCTTC. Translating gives CASSQGTRTSNEQFF.

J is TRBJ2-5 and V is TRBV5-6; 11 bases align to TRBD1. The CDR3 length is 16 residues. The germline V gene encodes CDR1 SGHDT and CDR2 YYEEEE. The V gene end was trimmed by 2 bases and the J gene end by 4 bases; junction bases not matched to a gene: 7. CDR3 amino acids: CASSFGTGGYGETQYF. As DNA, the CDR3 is TGTGCCAGCAGCTTTGGGACAGGGGGTTATGGAGAGACCCAGTACTTC.

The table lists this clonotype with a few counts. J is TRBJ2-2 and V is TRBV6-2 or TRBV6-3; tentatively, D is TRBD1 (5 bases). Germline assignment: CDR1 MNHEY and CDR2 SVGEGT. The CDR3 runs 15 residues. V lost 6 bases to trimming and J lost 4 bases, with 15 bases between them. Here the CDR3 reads CASRDEGAGTGELFF. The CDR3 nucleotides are TGTGCCAGCAGGGACGAAGGGGCAGGCACCGGGGAGCTGTTTTTT.

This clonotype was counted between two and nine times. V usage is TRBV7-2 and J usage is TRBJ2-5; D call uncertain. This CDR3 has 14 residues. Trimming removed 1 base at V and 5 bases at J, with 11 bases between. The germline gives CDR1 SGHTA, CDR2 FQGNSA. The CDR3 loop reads CASSLEGLRETQYF. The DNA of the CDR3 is TGTGCCAGCAGCTTAGAGGGCTTACGGGAGACCCAGTACTTC.

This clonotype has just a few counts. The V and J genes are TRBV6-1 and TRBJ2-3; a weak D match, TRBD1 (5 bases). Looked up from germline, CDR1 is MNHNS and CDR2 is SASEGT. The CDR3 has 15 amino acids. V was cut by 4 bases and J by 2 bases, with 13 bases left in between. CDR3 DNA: TGTGCCAGCAGTGGGGGCAGCTACCCCACAGATACGCAGTATTTT. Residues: CASSGGSYPTDTQYF.

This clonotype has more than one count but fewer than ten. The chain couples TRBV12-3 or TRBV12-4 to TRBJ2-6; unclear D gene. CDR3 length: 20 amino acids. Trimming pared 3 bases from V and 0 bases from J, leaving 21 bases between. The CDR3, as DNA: TGTGCCAGCAGTTTTCGGGTTGGTGTGCAGGCCGACTCTGGGGCCAACGTCCTGACTTTC. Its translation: CASSFRVGVQADSGANVLTF.

The CDR3 bases are TGCGCCAGCAGCTTGTACGGACAGGCTAACACTGAAGCTTTCTTT. Its protein is CASSLYGQANTEAFF. This chain uses TRBV5-1 with TRBJ1-1; 7 bases agree with TRBD1. Germline lookup yields CDR1 SGHRS and CDR2 YFSETQ. V trimming: 1 base; J trimming: 2 bases; junction bases outside the gene matches: 5. The CDR3 extends over 15 amino acids.